The next 30 T cell receptor beta chains were all read from a single sample in a study of naive and memory T cell subsets. Noted treatment: skin biopsy from PPD injection site in Mantoux-positive individual. The library had UMIs added by 3' ligation of an oligonucleotide to TCR cDNA. The SP2 primer and nested alpha and beta constant region primers amplified ligated cDNA in four rounds. MiXCR, run by TCRdb on the UMI-ligation and nested PCR reads, gives a single entry per CDR3 protein. The table records around 25,000 distinct CDR3 sequences, roughly 6% of them present only once. This specimen consisted of skin, obtained from a tuberculin skin test site. The receptor source for this set is an adult in good health.

The chain joins TRBV28 to TRBJ1-1, with D maybe TRBD1 (5 bases). CDR3 length: 13 amino acids. Trimming removed 6 bases from V and 4 bases from J, with 12 bases in between. The germline gives CDR1 MDHEN, CDR2 SYDVKM. Here the CDR3 reads CASSRGVITEAFF. In DNA form, the CDR3 reads TGTGCCAGCAGCCGAGGGGTGATCACTGAAGCTTTCTTT.

In its sample, this clonotype was seen a few times. The chain has TRBV20-1 and TRBJ2-1; D is possibly TRBD2 (5 bases). Trimming took off 6 bases at V and 6 bases at J, with 15 bases between the two ends. CDR1 DFQATT and CDR2 SNEGSKA come from the germline V gene (reference sequence). The CDR3 is 13 residues long. CDR3 protein: CSAPGSVTNEQFF. Here the CDR3 DNA reads TGCAGTGCCCCGGGATCGGTGACCAATGAGCAGTTCTTC.

This clonotype showed up many times. The rearrangement links TRBV3-1 to TRBJ2-1; D is unresolved. The V end was cut by 5 bases, the J end by 6 bases, with 14 bases between. The CDR3 loop spans 14 amino acids. Germline V gene lookup returns CDR1 LGHDT and CDR2 YNNKEL (reference sequence). The CDR3 DNA reads TGTGCCAGCAGCGCAAGGAGCGCCTCCAATGAGCAGTTCTTC. Translating gives CASSARSASNEQFF.

The gene calls are TRBV5-1 and TRBJ1-4, with TRBD1 identical over 9 bases. The CDR3 totals 16 residues. V shed 4 bases and J 4 bases; nucleotides not matched to a gene: 8. Germline CDR1 is SGHRS and CDR2 is YFSETQ. CDR3 sequence (DNA): TGCGCCAGCAGCCTTAATACGGGACAGGGTAATGAAAAACTGTTTTTT. This translates into CASSLNTGQGNEKLFF.

This clonotype was observed many times. The rearrangement joins TRBV6-6 to TRBJ2-7; D gene uncertain. The CDR3 length is 12 residues. Germline-derived CDR1 and CDR2 are MNHNY and SVGAGI (reference sequence). Trimming shortened V by 2 bases and J by 3 bases, and 5 bases separated the two germline ends. CDR3 loop: CASSYPRYEQYF. In nucleotides, the CDR3 is TGTGCCAGCAGTTACCCACGCTACGAGCAGTACTTC.

This clonotype was seen repeatedly, ten times or more. This chain links TRBV5-5 with TRBJ2-1; D is undetermined. Germline V gene sequence: CDR1 SGHKS, CDR2 YYEKEE (reference sequence). V was cut by 2 bases and J by 4 bases, with 13 bases left in between. The CDR3 is 15 residues long. As DNA, the CDR3 is TGTGCCAGCAGCTTTGAACTACGCGTATACAATGAGCAGTTCTTC. Its translation: CASSFELRVYNEQFF.

In its sample, this clonotype was seen a few times. This chain links TRBV19 with TRBJ2-5, with D perhaps TRBD2 (6 bases). Trimming removed 3 bases from V and 4 bases from J, with 12 bases in between. Germline-derived CDR1 and CDR2 are LNHDA and SQIVND (reference sequence). The CDR3 spans 14 residues. Here the CDR3 reads CASSIGGSGETQYF. The CDR3 DNA follows: TGTGCCAGTAGTATTGGGGGGTCCGGAGAGACCCAGTACTTC. The whole variable domain, filled in from reference TRBV19 and TRBJ2-5, reads DGGITQSPKYLFRKEGQNVTLSCEQNLNHDAMYWYRQDPGQGLRLIYYSQIVNDFQKGDIAEGYSVSREKKESFPLTVTSAQKNPTAFYLCASSIGGSGETQYFGPGTRLLVL.

V and J are TRBV7-2 and TRBJ2-4; 9 positions match TRBD2. This CDR3 has 15 residues. Unmatched junction bases numbered 4, after V lost 1 base and J lost 6 bases. Germline CDR1 and CDR2: SGHTA and FQGNSA. The CDR3 sequence: CASSLGAGGVNIQYF. For the CDR3, the DNA is TGTGCCAGCAGCTTAGGGGCGGGAGGGGTAAACATTCAGTACTTC.

The table lists this clonotype with a few counts. The chain has TRBV19 and TRBJ2-2; 12 bases line up with TRBD1. The CDR3 covers 16 residues. V was clipped by 11 bases and J by 5 bases; unmatched bases: 12. CDR1 and CDR2 from the germline V gene are LNHDA and SQIVND (reference sequence). CDR3 sequence: CAGSKGQGAGTGELFF. CDR3 DNA: TGTGCCGGATCAAAGGGACAGGGGGCAGGTACCGGGGAGCTGTTTTTT.

In its sample, this clonotype was seen many times. The chain employs TRBV4-1 and TRBJ2-7, with 8 bases lining up with TRBD1. The trim removed 2 bases at V and 3 bases at J, leaving 6 bases unmatched. The germline CDR1 and CDR2 sequences are MGHRA and YSYEKL. The CDR3 runs 15 residues. The CDR3 region is CASSQPGTGVYEQYF. The CDR3 DNA reads TGCGCCAGCAGCCAACCTGGGACAGGCGTCTACGAGCAGTACTTC.

This clonotype showed up many times. The rearrangement links TRBV27 to TRBJ2-6; D remains ambiguous. CDR1 is MNHEY and CDR2 is SMNVEV in the germline V gene (reference sequence). There are 16 residues in the CDR3. V shed 5 bases and J shed 0 bases, with 11 bases lying between them. CDR3 sequence reads: CASSLTYSSGANVLTF. The CDR3 DNA sequence: TGTGCCAGCAGTCTCACCTACAGCTCTGGGGCCAACGTCCTGACTTTC. The full variable domain, in which reference TRBV27 and TRBJ2-6 provide the parts outside the CDR3, is EAQVTQNPRYLITVTGKKLTVTCSQNMNHEYMSWYRQDPGLGLRQIYYSMNVEVTDKGDVPEGYKVSRKEKRNFPLILESPSPNQTSLYFCASSLTYSSGANVLTFGAGSRLTVL.

A few counts support this clonotype. This chain joins TRBV13 and TRBJ1-2; possibly TRBD1 for D (5 bases). V was pared by 4 bases and J by 1 base, with 13 bases between. Germline assignment: CDR1 PRHDT and CDR2 FYEKMQ (reference sequence). This CDR3 is 15 amino acids long. Here the CDR3 DNA reads TGTGCCAGCAGCTCCTGGAGGGGCGGTAACTATGGCTACACCTTC. Protein product: CASSSWRGGNYGYTF. Together with reference TRBV13 and TRBJ1-2, the CDR3 gives the full variable domain: AAGVIQSPRHLIKEKRETATLKCYPIPRHDTVYWYQQGPGQDPQFLISFYEKMQSDKGSIPDRFSAQQFSDYHSELNMSSLELGDSALYFCASSSWRGGNYGYTFGSGTRLTVV.

The chain joins TRBV7-9 to TRBJ1-1; D is uncertain. With 11 bases removed from V and 3 bases from J, the gap between germline ends came to 13 bases. The CDR3 sequence is 12 residues long. Germline V gene sequence: CDR1 SEHNR, CDR2 FQNEAQ (reference sequence). The DNA for the CDR3 is TGTGCCCGCGAGGAGGACGACACTGAAGCTTTCTTT. Its translation is CAREEDDTEAFF.

This clonotype was observed many times. The gene calls are TRBV2 and TRBJ2-1; D is undetermined. V shed 8 bases and J shed 7 bases, with 9 bases lying between them. The CDR3 runs to 11 residues. Per the germline V gene, CDR1 is SNHLY and CDR2 is FYNNEI. Here the CDR3 reads CASGSRNEQFF. CDR3 nucleotide sequence: TGTGCCAGCGGGTCACGTAATGAGCAGTTCTTC.

This clonotype came up many times. The genes are TRBV7-9 and TRBJ1-1; D is uncertain. CDR1 is SEHNR and CDR2 is FQNEAQ in the germline V gene (reference sequence). Trimming pared 5 bases from V and 0 bases from J, leaving 13 bases between. This CDR3 has 15 amino acids. CDR3 residues: CASSRWADLNTEAFF. The CDR3 DNA follows: TGTGCCAGCAGCCGGTGGGCAGATTTGAACACTGAAGCTTTCTTT.

Many counts were recorded for this clonotype. The genes are TRBV4-2 and TRBJ2-2; no clear D. V lost 0 bases, J lost 3 bases, and 17 bases lay in between. The CDR3 spans 18 residues. Germline lookup yields CDR1 LGHNA and CDR2 YNFKEQ. CDR3 in amino acids: CASSQESPRVFYTGELFF. The CDR3, as DNA: TGTGCCAGCAGCCAAGAATCCCCACGGGTTTTTTACACCGGGGAGCTGTTTTTT.

By share, this clonotype counts as medium-sized. This chain connects TRBV6-2 or TRBV6-3 to TRBJ2-1; D not certain. CDR3 length equals 15 residues. Trimming pared 5 bases from V and 0 bases from J, leaving 11 bases between. Germline loops: CDR1 MNHEY, CDR2 SVGEGT. This CDR3 reads CASSQAPSSYNEQFF. DNA for the CDR3: TGTGCCAGCAGTCAAGCCCCGAGCTCCTACAATGAGCAGTTCTTC.

This clonotype was detected many times. This chain connects TRBV20-1 to TRBJ2-5, with a possible D match to TRBD1 (6 bases). V lost 5 bases, J lost 4 bases, and 11 bases lay in between. The germline CDR1 and CDR2 sequences are DFQATT and SNEGSKA (reference sequence). The CDR3 covers 12 residues. The CDR3 is CSAGRTVETQYF. The CDR3 region has the DNA TGCAGTGCTGGTAGGACAGTAGAGACCCAGTACTTC.

V is TRBV12-5 and J is TRBJ1-5; a possible D gene is TRBD1 (5 bases). The CDR3 is 14 amino acids. Germline V gene lookup returns CDR1 LGHNT and CDR2 FRNRAP. Deletions cut 6 bases from V and 6 bases from J, with 15 bases between. The CDR3 region has the DNA TGTGCTAGTGGCCGGGGGGGTTTCGGTCAGCCCCAGCATTTT. Translated: CASGRGGFGQPQHF.

This clonotype was seen many times. The V call is TRBV24-1, the J call TRBJ2-1, with 10 bases identical to TRBD1. Unmatched junction bases numbered 11, after V lost 6 bases and J lost 10 bases. The CDR3 runs 15 residues. The V gene's germline CDR1 is KGHDR and CDR2 SFDVKD. CDR3 coding DNA: TGTGCCACCAGTACGCTGGACAGGGGGGGGGGAGAGCAGTTCTTC. Its translation: CATSTLDRGGGEQFF.

This clonotype was observed many times. CDR3 protein: CASSPFRGGNYNEQFF. The DNA for the CDR3 is TGTGCCAGCAGTCCCTTCCGAGGGGGGAACTACAATGAGCAGTTCTTC. The rearrangement uses TRBV12-3 or TRBV12-4 and TRBJ2-1; the D gene could be TRBD1 or TRBD2 (6 bases each). Trimming removed 5 bases from V and 3 bases from J, with 17 bases in between. This CDR3 spans 16 amino acids.

The genes are TRBV7-3 and TRBJ2-1; the D call may be TRBD1 or TRBD2 (6 bases each). Germline V CDR1 and CDR2: SGHTA, FQGTGA. This CDR3 has 19 amino acids. V shed 5 bases and J shed 0 bases, with 23 bases lying between them. CDR3 protein: CASSPHEGGRRSSYNEQFF. As DNA, the CDR3 is TGTGCCAGCAGCCCACATGAGGGGGGTCGGAGAAGCTCCTACAATGAGCAGTTCTTC.

The table lists this clonotype with many counts. The genes are TRBV18 and TRBJ2-1; 7 bases map to TRBD1. CDR1 and CDR2 from the germline V gene are KGHSH and LQKENI. The CDR3 is 15 residues long. The ends lost 4 bases at V and 5 bases at J; junction bases unmatched: 8. CDR3 DNA: TGTGCCAGCTCACAGGGGGCTGAATCACACAATGAGCAGTTCTTC. This codes for CASSQGAESHNEQFF.

This clonotype has a count of ten or more. The chain recombines TRBV20-1 with TRBJ2-7, with D maybe TRBD1 (5 bases). The CDR3 has 14 residues. Per the germline V gene, CDR1 is DFQATT and CDR2 is SNEGSKA (reference sequence). Trimming pared 6 bases from V and 5 bases from J, leaving 20 bases between. The CDR3 nucleotides read TGCAGTGCCCTAAGGGGCCAGGTTCGGCACGAGCAGTACTTC. It encodes CSALRGQVRHEQYF.

The table lists this clonotype with a few counts. This rearrangement joins TRBV5-4 to TRBJ2-1; 8 positions match TRBD2. The CDR3 is made up of 16 amino acids. V trimming: 4 bases; J trimming: 0 bases; junction bases outside the gene matches: 6. Germline V gene sequence: CDR1 SGHNT, CDR2 YYREEE (reference sequence). For the CDR3, the DNA is TGTGCCAGCAGCGCGGGGGGCTTCAGCTCCTACAATGAGCAGTTCTTC. It yields the protein CASSAGGFSSYNEQFF.

This chain joins TRBV20-1 and TRBJ2-1; 13 nucleotides match TRBD2. CDR3 length equals 16 residues. CDR1 DFQATT and CDR2 SNEGSKA come from the germline V gene (reference sequence). The V segment lost 0 bases and the J segment 8 bases; nucleotides outside the gene matches: 7. The CDR3 sequence: CSAREILAGGVDEQFF. Here the CDR3 DNA reads TGCAGTGCTAGAGAGATACTAGCGGGAGGGGTGGATGAGCAGTTCTTC.

Points on this clonotype: A much larger clone differs by one base, so this may be a read error. The chain is built from TRBV27 and TRBJ1-2; 8 nucleotides align to TRBD1. The CDR3 extends over 15 amino acids. Germline-derived CDR1 and CDR2 are MNHEY and SMNVEV (reference sequence). V dropped 3 bases and J dropped 12; count of bases not matched to a gene: 15. CDR3 in amino acids: CASSFGTGGPVGDTF. Written as DNA, the CDR3 is TGTGCCAGCAGTTTCGGGACAGGAGGACCGGTAGGCGACACCTTC.

The table lists this clonotype with a few counts. The CDR3, as DNA: TGTGCCAGCAGCTTAAGGCTCTGGCGGCCCCCCAATGAGCAGTTCTTC. Translating it yields CASSLRLWRPPNEQFF. V is TRBV13 and J is TRBJ2-1; D gene unclear. V was pared by 2 bases and J by 6 bases, with 17 bases between. The CDR3 length is 16 residues. Germline values: CDR1 PRHDT, CDR2 FYEKMQ (reference sequence).

The sample holds a few counts of this clonotype. The rearrangement links TRBV23-1 to TRBJ2-7; TRBD1 might be the D (6 bases). TRBV23-1 is flagged as an ORF with uncertain function. V was clipped by 0 bases and J by 5 bases, with 17 bases between them. The CDR3 runs 16 residues. CDR3 in amino acids: CASSQSWQGKVHEQYF. The CDR3 nucleotides are TGCGCCAGCAGTCAATCGTGGCAGGGGAAGGTACACGAGCAGTACTTC.

The chain has TRBV7-3 and TRBJ1-1; D gene uncertain. Germline values: CDR1 SGHTA, CDR2 FQGTGA. This CDR3 is built from 13 residues. V was cut by 2 bases and J by 3 bases, with 7 bases left in between. The DNA for the CDR3 is TGTGCCAGCAGCTTACACGGGTACACTGAAGCTTTCTTT. Protein: CASSLHGYTEAFF. Supplemented by reference TRBV7-3 and TRBJ1-1, the full variable domain reads GAGVSQTPSNKVTEKGKYVELRCDPISGHTALYWYRQSLGQGPEFLIYFQGTGAADDSGLPNDRFFAVRPEGSVSTLKIQRTERGDSAVYLCASSLHGYTEAFFGQGTRLTVV.